This is a list of T cell receptor beta chains from one sample in a study of CD8+CD57+ T cells in acquired aplastic anemia. TCRdb recomputed calls from the reads with MiXCR, one row per CDR3 protein. The sample includes 150,000 to 200,000 distinct CDR3 sequences, around 50% seen only once; the top ten take about 1%. The sample was sorted CD4+, CD8+, or CD8+CD57+ T cells (not recorded which) from PBMCs. The receptors were gathered from a human donor with aplastic anemia. Each CDR3 is given without its conserved first and last residue. Rows give clone size only sometimes, using once, few, many, or a class for an expanded clone.

j_call clone_size v_call cdr3_aa
TRBJ1-6 many TRBV2 ASSQGQSYNSPLH
TRBJ1-5 once TRBV10-3 AISLDLNQPQH
TRBJ2-5 - TRBV5-4 ASSLDQGLGGRDQETQY
TRBJ2-5 - TRBV7-9 ASSLRAGTETQY
TRBJ1-1 many TRBV2 ASSSRTRSGTEAF
TRBJ1-3 - TRBV5-1 ASSLAGVENTIY
TRBJ1-2 - TRBV19 ASKDSFYGYT
TRBJ2-7 few TRBV7-2 ASSFARSYEQY
TRBJ2-5 - TRBV7-2 ASSWGPSD
TRBJ1-6 - TRBV10-3 ATGETTSPSPLH
TRBJ2-3 - TRBV29-1 SVAGTGSTDTQY
TRBJ1-2 many TRBV3-1 ASSLVGGAYGYT
TRBJ2-3 - TRBV29-1 SVEDTGRGTQY
TRBJ2-1 - TRBV6-2/TRBV6-3 ASSLGLAGVAYEQF
TRBJ1-6 many TRBV5-4 ASRTGSGNNSPLH
TRBJ2-1 many TRBV5-1 ASVPDNHNEQF